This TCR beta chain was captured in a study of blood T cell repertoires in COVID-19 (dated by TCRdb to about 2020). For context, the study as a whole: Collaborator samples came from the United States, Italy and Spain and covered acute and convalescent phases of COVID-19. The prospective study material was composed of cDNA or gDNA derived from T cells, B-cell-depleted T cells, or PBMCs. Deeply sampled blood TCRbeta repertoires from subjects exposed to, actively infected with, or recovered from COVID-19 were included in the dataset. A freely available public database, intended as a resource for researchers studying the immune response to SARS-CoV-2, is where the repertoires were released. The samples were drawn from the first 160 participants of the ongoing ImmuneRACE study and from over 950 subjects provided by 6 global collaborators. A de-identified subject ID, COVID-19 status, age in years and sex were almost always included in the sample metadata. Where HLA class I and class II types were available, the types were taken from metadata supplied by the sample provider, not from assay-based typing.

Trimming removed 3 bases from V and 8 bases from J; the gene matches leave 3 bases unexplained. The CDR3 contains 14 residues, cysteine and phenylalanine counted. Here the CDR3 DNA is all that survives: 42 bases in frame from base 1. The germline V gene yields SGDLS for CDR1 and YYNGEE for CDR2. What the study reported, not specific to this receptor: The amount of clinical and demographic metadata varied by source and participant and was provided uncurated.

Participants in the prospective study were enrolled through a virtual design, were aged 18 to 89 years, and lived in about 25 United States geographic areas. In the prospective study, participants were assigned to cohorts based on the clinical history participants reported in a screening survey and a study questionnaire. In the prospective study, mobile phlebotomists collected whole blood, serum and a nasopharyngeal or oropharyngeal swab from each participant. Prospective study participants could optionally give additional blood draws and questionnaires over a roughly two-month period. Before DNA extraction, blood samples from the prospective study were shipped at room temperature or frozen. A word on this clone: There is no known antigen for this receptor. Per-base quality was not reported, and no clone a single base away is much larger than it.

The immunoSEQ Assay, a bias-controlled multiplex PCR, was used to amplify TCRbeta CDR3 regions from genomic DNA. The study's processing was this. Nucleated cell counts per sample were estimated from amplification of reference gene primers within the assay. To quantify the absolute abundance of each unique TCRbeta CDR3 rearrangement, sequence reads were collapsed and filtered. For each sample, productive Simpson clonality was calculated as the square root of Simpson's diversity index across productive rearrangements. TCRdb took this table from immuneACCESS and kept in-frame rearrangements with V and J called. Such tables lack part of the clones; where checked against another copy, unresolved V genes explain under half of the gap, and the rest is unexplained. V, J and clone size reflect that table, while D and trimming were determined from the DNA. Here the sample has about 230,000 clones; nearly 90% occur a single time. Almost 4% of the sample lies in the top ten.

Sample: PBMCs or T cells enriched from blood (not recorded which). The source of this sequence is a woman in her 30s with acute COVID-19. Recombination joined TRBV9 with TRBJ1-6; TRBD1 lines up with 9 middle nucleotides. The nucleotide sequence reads TGTGCCAGCAGCGCGGACAGGGGTCATTCACCCCTCCACTTT. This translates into CASSADRGHSPLHF.